This T cell receptor (beta chain) appears in the sequencing data of a study of human T cells and chemical hapten exposure. About the study: 2% DPC applied to an approximately 2 cm by approximately 2 cm arm area sensitized donors.

The time point denotes: patch test 1, 2 weeks after DPC sensitization. Treatment given: therapeutic diphenylcyclopropenone sensitization with weekly scalp DPC. At every patch-test visit, blood was drawn before the patch test was applied. This clonotype was found a few times. Its target is unknown. TCRdb reprocessed the RACE reads with MiXCR, giving one entry per CDR3 protein. Of some 340,000 distinct CDR3 sequences in the sample, around 7% were seen once. Germline CDR1 and CDR2: DFQATT and SNEGSKA (reference sequence). There are 14 residues in the CDR3. The ends were cut back, 3 bases at V and 7 bases at J, with 13 bases in the middle. The study, taken as a whole, reports: Expanded TCRs showed more large CDR3 clusters than pre-sensitization or healthy control sets.

The receptor comes from a young woman with alopecia areata. Some clones in this sample may be carry-over from other donors' samples. Sample: whole blood, taken in connection with sensitization to the hapten diphenylcyclopropenone (DPC). The chain combines TRBV20-1 with TRBJ1-6; maybe TRBD1 (6 bases). This chain's CDR3 is CSASKAGANSPLHF. The CDR3, as DNA: TGCAGTGCTAGTAAGGCAGGGGCAAATTCACCCCTCCACTTT.